Listed below are T cell receptor beta chains from one sample, sequenced in a study of blood T cell repertoires in COVID-19. Data came from immunoSEQ multiplex PCR; TCRdb stores just in-frame clones and leaves some out. Among approximately 150,000 clones listed, 80% to 85% were seen once. The specimen was peripheral blood. The receptors stem from a man aged 65 to 79 with active or convalescent COVID-19. The CDR3 runs from the conserved cysteine through the conserved F or W. Fields, in order: V gene, clone size, J gene, D gene, CDR3 protein, CDR3 DNA. A D gene is named only where the DNA matches it firmly. Rows give clone size only sometimes, using once, few, many, or a class for an expanded clone.

TRBV5-1	.	TRBJ2-2	.	CASSSRANTGELFF	TGCGCCAGCAGCTCGCGGGCGAACACCGGGGAGCTGTTTTTT
TRBV7-2	.	TRBJ1-2	.	CASSPGGARIYGYTF	TGTGCCAGCAGCCCGGGGGGGGCGCGGATCTATGGCTACACCTTC
TRBV4-3	many	TRBJ1-5	.	CASSQEVTGNQPQHF	TGCGCCAGCAGCCAAGAGGTAACGGGCAATCAGCCCCAGCATTTT
TRBV24-1	.	TRBJ1-2	TRBD1	CATSPGQATGYTF	TGTGCCACCAGTCCGGGACAGGCGACTGGCTACACCTTC
TRBV7-9	once	TRBJ2-1	TRBD2	CASSSGLAGTQEEQFF	TGTGCCAGCAGCTCCGGACTAGCGGGGACCCAAGAGGAGCAGTTCTTC
TRBV3-1/TRBV3-2	.	TRBJ1-5	.	CASSLQGSQPQHF	TGTGCCAGCAGCCTACAGGGTAGTCAGCCCCAGCATTTT
TRBV7-2	.	TRBJ2-7	TRBD2	CASTWGLAGDEQYF	TGTGCCAGCACCTGGGGACTAGCGGGGGACGAGCAGTACTTC
TRBV6-2/TRBV6-3	few	TRBJ2-1	TRBD2	CASSLTSGEQFF	TGTGCCAGCAGCTTGACTAGCGGTGAGCAGTTCTTC
TRBV30	.	TRBJ2-3	TRBD2	CAWSRGLAGGDTDTQYF	TGTGCCTGGAGCCGAGGACTAGCGGGGGGCGACACAGATACGCAGTATTTT
TRBV18	.	TRBJ2-7	.	CASSSPYEQYF	TGTGCCAGCTCATCTCCCTACGAGCAGTACTTC
TRBV6-1	.	TRBJ2-1	TRBD2	CASSGGLAGRGSYNEQFF	TGTGCCAGCAGTGGGGGACTAGCGGGGCGGGGATCTTACAATGAGCAGTTCTTC
TRBV28	.	TRBJ2-4	.	CASSLFLGGVGKNIQYF	TGTGCCAGCAGTTTATTTTTGGGGGGTGTCGGCAAAAACATTCAGTACTTC
TRBV2	.	TRBJ1-2	.	CASSENRAVGYTF	TGTGCCAGCAGTGAAAACAGGGCTGTAGGCTACACCTTC
TRBV7-9	.	TRBJ1-2	.	CASSSHGELYTF	TGTGCCAGCAGCTCCCACGGGGAGCTCTACACCTTC
TRBV15	.	TRBJ2-5	TRBD2	CATSSPSGGSPETQYF	TGTGCCACCAGCAGTCCTAGCGGGGGCTCTCCCGAGACCCAGTACTTC
TRBV20-1	.	TRBJ1-2	.	CKAAYGYTF	TGCAAAGCGGCGTATGGCTACACCTTC
TRBV18	.	TRBJ1-1	TRBD1	CASSATGDTEAFF	TGTGCCAGCTCAGCGACAGGGGATACTGAAGCTTTCTTT
TRBV4-3	.	TRBJ2-3	TRBD1	CASSPLSQGAGGDTQYF	TGCGCCAGCAGCCCCTTGTCACAGGGGGCTGGTGGGGATACGCAGTATTTT
TRBV28	.	TRBJ1-6	TRBD1	CASSLTGRRRNSPLHF	TGTGCCAGCAGTCTGACAGGGCGTAGACGAAATTCACCCCTCCACTTT
TRBV7-9	.	TRBJ2-3	TRBD2	CASSLEGAFLAGATQYF	TGTGCCAGCAGCTTAGAGGGGGCGTTTCTAGCGGGAGCTACGCAGTATTTT
TRBV6-5	.	TRBJ1-2	TRBD1	CASSYEGQNTYGYTF	TGTGCCAGCAGTTACGAGGGACAGAATACCTATGGCTACACCTTC
TRBV11-2	.	TRBJ2-1	.	CASSLGLQNEQFF	TGTGCCAGCAGCTTAGGCTTACAGAATGAGCAGTTCTTC
TRBV5-1	.	TRBJ2-5	TRBD1	CASSWGTGEETQYF	TGCGCCAGCAGCTGGGGGACAGGGGAGGAGACCCAGTACTTC
TRBV7-2	.	TRBJ2-7	TRBD2	CASKPAGGPGEQYF	TGTGCCAGCAAGCCGGCGGGAGGGCCGGGCGAGCAGTACTTC
TRBV27	.	TRBJ1-5	TRBD1	CASSLKGTGAPWGNQPQHF	TGTGCCAGCAGTTTGAAGGGAACAGGGGCTCCGTGGGGGAATCAGCCCCAGCATTTT
TRBV7-9	.	TRBJ1-3	TRBD1	CASSRTGGGNTIYF	TGTGCCAGCAGCCGGACAGGGGGTGGAAACACCATATATTTT
TRBV14	.	TRBJ2-3	TRBD1	CASNSRQGGSTDTQYF	TGTGCCAGCAATTCAAGACAGGGGGGGAGCACAGATACGCAGTATTTT
TRBV5-5	.	TRBJ2-7	.	CASSLGQGSFYEQYF	TGTGCCAGCAGCTTGGGGCAGGGAAGCTTCTACGAGCAGTACTTC
TRBV28	few	TRBJ1-6	TRBD1	CASSRQGGSHVALHF	TGTGCCAGCAGTAGACAGGGAGGTTCCCACGTGGCCCTCCACTTT
TRBV19	.	TRBJ1-1	TRBD1	CASSIQGARGTEAFF	TGTGCCAGTAGTATCCAGGGGGCTAGGGGCACTGAAGCTTTCTTT
TRBV7-9	few	TRBJ2-7	.	CASSTYRVPYEQYF	TGTGCCAGCAGCACCTACAGGGTACCCTACGAGCAGTACTTC
TRBV7-9	once	TRBJ1-2	.	CASSYQAGYTF	TGTGCCAGCAGCTATCAGGCTGGCTACACCTTC
TRBV28	.	TRBJ1-5	.	CASSPTRQPQHF	TGTGCCAGCAGTCCCACCAGACAGCCCCAGCATTTT
TRBV28	.	TRBJ1-2	.	CASSFDNNYGYTF	TGTGCCAGCAGTTTCGACAATAACTATGGCTACACCTTC
TRBV19	.	TRBJ2-7	.	CASSIGGETGIYYEQYF	TGTGCCAGTAGTATAGGAGGGGAAACAGGGATTTACTACGAGCAGTACTTC
TRBV19	.	TRBJ2-1	TRBD2	CASRGGLAGDNEQFF	TGTGCCAGTCGCGGAGGCCTAGCGGGCGACAATGAGCAGTTCTTC
TRBV13	.	TRBJ2-7	.	CASSLSRLYEQYF	TGTGCCAGCAGCTTGAGCAGACTCTACGAGCAGTACTTC